This T cell receptor beta chain comes out of a study of CD8 T cells in ankylosing spondylitis. CDR1 SGDLS and CDR2 YYNGEE come from the germline V gene. CDR3 length: 14 residues. V was trimmed by 7 bases and J by 6 bases, leaving 17 bases between them. Study-level points and caveats: For ankylosing spondylitis blood, a TCR beta motif of several highly homologous variants appeared characteristic. Matched ankylosing spondylitis synovial fluid reportedly contained a significantly enriched population of disease-linked clones.

This clonotype was observed at least ten times. The antigen remains undetermined. Quantitative 5'-RACE was performed with molecular barcodes, and it yielded the TCR beta libraries. TCRdb redid the calling of the 5' RACE reads with MiXCR, one entry per CDR3 protein. The sample yields more than 250,000 distinct CDR3 sequences, roughly 11% seen once. Sequenced material: blood, either unsorted or a sorted T cell fraction (not recorded which). The receptor was derived from a female donor with ankylosing spondylitis or in good health (not recorded which). The chain employs TRBV9 and TRBJ1-5, with a tentative D call TRBD1 (5 bases). CDR3 coding DNA: TGTGCCAGCTCTGAGGGGACGGTTTTTCAGCCCCAGCATTTT. Protein sequence: CASSEGTVFQPQHF.